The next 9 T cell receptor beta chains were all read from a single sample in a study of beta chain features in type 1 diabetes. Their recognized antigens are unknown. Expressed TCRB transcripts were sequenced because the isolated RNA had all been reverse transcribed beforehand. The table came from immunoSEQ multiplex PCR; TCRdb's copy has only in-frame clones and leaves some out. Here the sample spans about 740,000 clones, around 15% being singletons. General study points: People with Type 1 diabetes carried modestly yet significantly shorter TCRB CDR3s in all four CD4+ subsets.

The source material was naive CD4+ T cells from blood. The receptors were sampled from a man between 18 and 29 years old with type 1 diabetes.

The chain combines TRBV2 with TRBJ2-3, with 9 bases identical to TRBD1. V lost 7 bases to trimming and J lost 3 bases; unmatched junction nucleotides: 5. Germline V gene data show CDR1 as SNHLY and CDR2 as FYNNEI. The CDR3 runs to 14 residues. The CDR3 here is CASNLQGATDTQYF. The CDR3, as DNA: TGTGCCAGCAACTTACAGGGGGCAACAGATACGCAGTATTTT.

The CDR3 loop reads CASSSSSYGGEQFF. DNA of the CDR3: TGTGCCAGCAGCTCGTCGAGCTATGGGGGTGAGCAGTTCTTC. This chain uses TRBV11-2 with TRBJ2-1; D assignment may be TRBD1 or TRBD2 (5 bases each). V was trimmed by 4 bases and J by 9 bases, leaving 16 bases between them. Germline V lookup: CDR1 SGHAT, CDR2 FQNNGV. The length of the CDR3 is 14 residues.

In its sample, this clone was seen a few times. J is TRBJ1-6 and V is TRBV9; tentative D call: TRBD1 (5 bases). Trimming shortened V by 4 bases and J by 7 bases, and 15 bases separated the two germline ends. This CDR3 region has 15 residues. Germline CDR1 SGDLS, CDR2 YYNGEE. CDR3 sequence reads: CASSPQGPSNSPLHF. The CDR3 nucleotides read TGTGCCAGCAGCCCGCAGGGTCCCTCCAATTCACCCCTCCACTTT.

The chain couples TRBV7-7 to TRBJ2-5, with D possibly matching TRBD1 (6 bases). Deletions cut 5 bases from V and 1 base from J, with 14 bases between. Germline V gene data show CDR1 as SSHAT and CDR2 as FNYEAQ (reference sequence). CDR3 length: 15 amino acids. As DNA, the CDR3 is TGTGCCAGCAGCCAAAAAGGACAGCCCCAAGAGACCCAGTACTTC. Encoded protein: CASSQKGQPQETQYF.

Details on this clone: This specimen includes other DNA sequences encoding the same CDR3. The CDR3 DNA follows: TGTGCCAGTAGTAGAGACGGGTCCTACGAGCAGTACTTC. This codes for CASSRDGSYEQYF. This chain connects TRBV19 to TRBJ2-7; D is unresolved. The CDR3 sequence is 13 residues long. Trimming left V 4 bases short and J 1 base short, with 8 bases between. The germline V gene encodes CDR1 LNHDA and CDR2 SQIVND (reference sequence).

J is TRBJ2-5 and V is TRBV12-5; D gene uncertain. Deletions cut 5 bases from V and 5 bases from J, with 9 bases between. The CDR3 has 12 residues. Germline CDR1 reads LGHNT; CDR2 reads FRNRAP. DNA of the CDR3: TGTGCTAGTGGTCTCAGTGGGGAGACCCAGTACTTC. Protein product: CASGLSGETQYF.

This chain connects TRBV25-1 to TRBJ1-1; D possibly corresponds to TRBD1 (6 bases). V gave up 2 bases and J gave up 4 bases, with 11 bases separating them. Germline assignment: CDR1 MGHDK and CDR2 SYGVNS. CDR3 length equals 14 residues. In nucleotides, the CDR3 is TGTGCCAGCAGTGAAGAGGGGGGTACCACTGAAGCTTTCTTT. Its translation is CASSEEGGTTEAFF.

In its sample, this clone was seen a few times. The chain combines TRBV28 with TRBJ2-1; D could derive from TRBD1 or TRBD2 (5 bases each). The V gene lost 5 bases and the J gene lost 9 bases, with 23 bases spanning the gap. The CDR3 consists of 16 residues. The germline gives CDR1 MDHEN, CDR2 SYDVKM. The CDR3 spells CASSAQGEGPVGEQFF. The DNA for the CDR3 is TGTGCCAGCAGTGCTCAGGGAGAGGGTCCGGTCGGTGAGCAGTTCTTC.

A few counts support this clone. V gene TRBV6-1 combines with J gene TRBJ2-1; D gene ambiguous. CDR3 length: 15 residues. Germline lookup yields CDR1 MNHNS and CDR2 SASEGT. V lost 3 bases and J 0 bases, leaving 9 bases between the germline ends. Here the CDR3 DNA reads TGTGCCAGCAGTGAGTCTTTGAGCTCCTACAATGAGCAGTTCTTC. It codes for CASSESLSSYNEQFF.